Following are 31 T cell receptor beta chains from one sample sequenced in a study of blood T cell repertoires in COVID-19. The protocol was immunoSEQ multiplex PCR, while the TCRdb copy is restricted to in-frame clones and leaves out a portion. The table shows about 120,000 clones, with around four fifths occurring only once. The specimen was peripheral blood. The receptors originated from a man younger than 45 with acute or convalescent COVID-19.

The chain has TRBV5-1 and TRBJ1-1; possibly TRBD1 for D (6 bases). CDR1 SGHRS and CDR2 YFSETQ come from the germline V gene. Trimming removed 4 bases at V and 2 bases at J, with 15 bases between. The CDR3 runs 15 residues. The CDR3 sequence is CASSAREGGNTEAFF. In DNA form, the CDR3 reads TGCGCCAGCAGCGCCAGAGAAGGGGGAAACACTGAAGCTTTCTTT. The full variable domain, its missing parts supplied by reference TRBV5-1 and TRBJ1-1, is KAGVTQTPRYLIKTRGQQVTLSCSPISGHRSVSWYQQTPGQGLQFLFEYFSETQRNKGNFPGRFSGRQFSNSRSEMNVSTLELGDSALYLCASSAREGGNTEAFFGQGTRLTVV.

The chain joins TRBV20-1 to TRBJ1-2; a possible D gene is TRBD1 (5 bases). V shed 5 bases and J shed 7 bases, with 11 bases lying between them. Germline V gene sequence: CDR1 DFQATT, CDR2 SNEGSKA (reference sequence). The CDR3 covers 11 residues. CDR3 region: CSASGQGGYTF. CDR3 DNA: TGCAGTGCTTCGGGTCAGGGTGGCTACACCTTC.

There are a few counts of this clone. The chain carries TRBV12-3 or TRBV12-4 and TRBJ1-3; no definite D call. This CDR3 has 13 residues. Trimming took 1 base from V and 6 from J, leaving 7 bases between them. The CDR3 DNA is TGTGCCAGCAGTTTAGGCGCCCCAAACACCATATATTTT. Translated, it gives CASSLGAPNTIYF.

This clone was detected a few times. The J gene is TRBJ2-2, the V gene TRBV29-1, with 8 bases that match TRBD1. The CDR3 has 15 amino acids. V shed 0 bases, J shed 4 bases, and the junction held 4 bases outside the gene matches. The germline gives CDR1 SQVTM, CDR2 ANQGSEA. In DNA, the CDR3 is TGCAGCGTTGAAGATCCAGGGGGCATCACCGGGGAGCTGTTTTTT. This encodes CSVEDPGGITGELFF.

This rearrangement joins TRBV9 to TRBJ2-5, with 8 bases aligning to TRBD2. In germline, CDR1 is SGDLS, CDR2 YYNGEE. V gave up 3 bases and J gave up 3 bases; unmatched junction bases: 4. There are 14 residues in the CDR3. CDR3 sequence: CASSAQLAEETQYF. The CDR3, as DNA: TGTGCCAGCAGCGCCCAACTAGCGGAAGAGACCCAGTACTTC. Complete variable domain (other parts from reference TRBV9 and TRBJ2-5): DSGVTQTPKHLITATGQRVTLRCSPRSGDLSVYWYQQSLDQGLQFLIQYYNGEERAKGNILERFSAQQFPDLHSELNLSSLELGDSALYFCASSAQLAEETQYFGPGTRLLVL.

The chain links TRBV7-2 to TRBJ1-3, with 7 bases aligning to TRBD1. Trimming removed 4 bases from V and 1 base from J; junction bases left unmatched: 4. The CDR3 is 15 residues long. Germline values: CDR1 SGHTA, CDR2 FQGNSA. The CDR3 DNA is TGTGCCAGCAGCTCTAGACAGGGATCTGGAAACACCATATATTTT. It encodes CASSSRQGSGNTIYF.

The CDR3 region is CASSQTGDQPQHF. CDR3 coding DNA: TGTGCCAGCAGCCAAACAGGGGATCAGCCCCAGCATTTT. The chain is built from TRBV3-1 (or the pseudogene TRBV3-2) and TRBJ1-5, with 7 bases identical to TRBD1. Germline-derived CDR1 and CDR2 are LGHDT and YNNKEL (reference sequence). V shed 2 bases and J 5 bases; nucleotides not matched to a gene: 0. This CDR3 is built from 13 residues.

The V and J genes are TRBV29-1 and TRBJ2-3; no firm D call. The length of the CDR3 is 10 residues. CDR1 and CDR2 (germline): SQVTM, ANQGSEA. Deletions cut 6 bases from V and 6 bases from J, with 7 bases between. CDR3 DNA sequence: TGCAGCGTGGAGCTTGATACGCAGTATTTT. It specifies CSVELDTQYF.

This chain uses TRBV9 with TRBJ2-5; D is perhaps TRBD2 (7 bases). This CDR3 spans 16 amino acids. The germline gives CDR1 SGDLS, CDR2 YYNGEE. Trimming removed 0 bases from V and 4 bases from J, with 16 bases in between. CDR3 coding DNA: TGTGCCAGCAGCGTAGCTGGGGGGGCGGCCACAGAGACCCAGTACTTC. As protein: CASSVAGGAATETQYF.

The V gene is TRBV5-1, the J gene TRBJ2-1, with D possibly TRBD2 on 6 matching bases. Per germline, CDR1 SGHRS and CDR2 YFSETQ. This CDR3 is built from 17 residues. Trimming cost V 0 bases and J 5 bases, with 18 bases left between them. The CDR3 coding sequence is TGCGCCAGCAGCTTGGCCGAGTGGCGGGATGCCGACAATGAGCAGTTCTTC. The encoded protein is CASSLAEWRDADNEQFF.

J is TRBJ2-7 and V is TRBV18, with D perhaps matching TRBD1 (5 bases). The CDR3 covers 16 residues. The V gene's germline CDR1 is KGHSH and CDR2 LQKENI. Trimming pared 8 bases from V and 5 bases from J, leaving 25 bases between. The CDR3 nucleotides read TGTGCCAGCACCGGCCGAGCAGCAGGGAATATCAACGAGCAGTACTTC. It yields the protein CASTGRAAGNINEQYF.

The chain couples TRBV7-8 to TRBJ2-1, with 12 bases identical to TRBD2. J lost 3 bases, V lost 7 bases, and 4 bases had no gene match. The CDR3 has 15 residues. Germline V gives CDR1 SGHVS, CDR2 FQNEAQ. Here the CDR3 reads CASTELAGGYNEQFF. The CDR3 DNA follows: TGTGCCAGCACCGAACTAGCGGGAGGCTACAATGAGCAGTTCTTC.

This clone showed up just a few times. The rearrangement uses TRBV7-9 and TRBJ1-2; D not certain. Per the germline V gene, CDR1 is SEHNR and CDR2 is FQNEAQ (reference sequence). V was clipped by 3 bases and J by 4 bases, with 12 bases between them. The CDR3 sequence is 14 residues long. DNA for the CDR3: TGTGCCAGCAGCTTTGAGGTGTTAATCTATGGCTACACCTTC. This sequence encodes CASSFEVLIYGYTF.

The CDR3, as DNA: TGCAGCGTTTACATCCAAGGGGCCTTGAACTCTGGGGCCAACGTCCTGACTTTC. Its translation is CSVYIQGALNSGANVLTF. V usage is TRBV29-1 and J usage is TRBJ2-6; tentatively, D is TRBD1 (5 bases). Germline V gene data show CDR1 as SQVTM and CDR2 as ANQGSEA. The V end lost 5 bases, the J end lost 0 bases, and 20 bases lay between the germline ends. This CDR3 is built from 18 residues. The whole variable domain, filled in from reference TRBV29-1 and TRBJ2-6, reads SAVISQKPSRDICQRGTSLTIQCQVDSQVTMMFWYRQQPGQSLTLIATANQGSEATYESGFVIDKFPISRPNLTFSTLTVSNMSPEDSSIYLCSVYIQGALNSGANVLTFGAGSRLTVL.

The count of this clone is one. This chain connects TRBV5-4 to TRBJ1-2; 11 bases are a match to TRBD1. This CDR3 region has 14 residues. Germline loops: CDR1 SGHNT, CDR2 YYREEE (reference sequence). V lost 4 bases, J lost 6 bases, and 5 bases stayed unmatched. The CDR3 DNA is TGTGCCAGCAGCAGAGGACAGGGGGCAGATGGCTACACCTTC. It codes for CASSRGQGADGYTF.

The rearrangement joins TRBV6-1 to TRBJ2-5; 9 bases match TRBD2. J lost 4 bases, V lost 1 base, and 4 bases had no gene match. Germline-derived CDR1 and CDR2 are MNHNS and SASEGT. This CDR3 comprises 15 residues. CDR3 protein: CASSEGSSGAETQYF. The CDR3 region has the DNA TGTGCCAGCAGTGAAGGGTCTAGCGGGGCAGAGACCCAGTACTTC.

The rearrangement uses TRBV7-2 and TRBJ2-7; D is possibly TRBD2 (5 bases). The germline gives CDR1 SGHTA, CDR2 FQGNSA. The V end lost 2 bases, the J end lost 0 bases, and 11 bases lay between the germline ends. The CDR3 is 15 amino acids. The CDR3 region is CASSLLAGASYEQYV. CDR3 DNA sequence: TGTGCCAGCAGCTTACTAGCAGGCGCCTCCTACGAGCAGTACGTC.

The chain combines TRBV2 with TRBJ1-1; the D is unclear. This CDR3 contains 13 residues. Trimming took off 5 bases at V and 1 base at J, with 8 bases between the two ends. Germline CDR1 and CDR2: SNHLY and FYNNEI. In DNA form, the CDR3 reads TGTGCCAGCAGTAAGGCGGAGAACACTGAAGCTTTCTTT. It specifies CASSKAENTEAFF.

The V call is TRBV3-1 (or the pseudogene TRBV3-2), the J call TRBJ2-3, with TRBD2 as a possible D gene (6 bases). Per the germline V gene, CDR1 is LGHDT and CDR2 is YNNKEL (reference sequence). This CDR3 region has 15 residues. With 0 bases removed from V and 2 bases from J, the gap between germline ends came to 9 bases. The CDR3 spells CASSQEGRPTDTQYF. The CDR3 DNA follows: TGTGCCAGCAGCCAAGAAGGGAGGCCCACAGATACGCAGTATTTT.

The chain uses TRBV2 and TRBJ1-1; TRBD1 matches at 9 bases. Germline trimming cut 6 bases from V and 5 bases from J; bases unmatched to any gene: 10. This CDR3 has 15 residues. The germline gives CDR1 SNHLY, CDR2 FYNNEI. The CDR3 DNA follows: TGTGCCAGCAGCGGACGACAGGGGGGTGGGACTGAAGCTTTCTTT. Translated: CASSGRQGGGTEAFF.

The genes are TRBV9 and TRBJ1-2, with 7 bases fitting TRBD1. With 0 bases clipped from V and 3 bases from J, the junction kept 8 bases outside the gene matches. From germline, CDR1 is SGDLS and CDR2 YYNGEE. The CDR3 contains 16 residues. Here the CDR3 DNA reads TGTGCCAGCAGCGTAGCTCAAGGGGGCGCTGACTATGGCTACACCTTC. Its protein is CASSVAQGGADYGYTF.

The rearrangement links TRBV7-2 to TRBJ2-5, with a possible D match to TRBD2 (7 bases). This CDR3 has 14 residues. The germline CDR1 and CDR2 sequences are SGHTA and FQGNSA. Between the trimmed V and J ends, which lost 1 base and 4 bases, there was a span of 10 bases. The CDR3: CASSLGGGPETQYF. In nucleotides, the CDR3 is TGTGCCAGCAGCTTAGGGGGGGGGCCAGAGACCCAGTACTTC. Full variable domain (rest looked up from reference TRBV7-2 and TRBJ2-5): GAGVSQSPSNKVTEKGKDVELRCDPISGHTALYWYRQSLGQGLEFLIYFQGNSAPDKSGLPSDRFSAERTGGSVSTLTIQRTQQEDSAVYLCASSLGGGPETQYFGPGTRLLVL.

V and J are TRBV4-1 and TRBJ2-3, with D tentatively TRBD2 (5 bases). Germline CDR1 is MGHRA and CDR2 is YSYEKL. Trimming took off 0 bases at V and 0 bases at J, with 16 bases between the two ends. CDR3 length: 18 residues. CDR3 nucleotide sequence: TGCGCCAGCAGCCAAGATCCCAGGACTGGTACTAGCACAGATACGCAGTATTTT. Its protein product is CASSQDPRTGTSTDTQYF.

The chain links TRBV15 to TRBJ2-3, with D perhaps matching TRBD2 (5 bases). Trimming stripped 0 bases from V and 5 bases from J, with 18 bases between. The V gene's germline CDR1 is LNHNV and CDR2 YYDKDF (reference sequence). The CDR3 runs 17 residues. The CDR3 here is CATSRDAPRTYLDTQYF. CDR3 DNA sequence: TGTGCCACCAGCAGAGACGCCCCCAGGACTTACCTAGATACGCAGTATTTT.

In this sample, this clone turned up a few times. The J gene is TRBJ1-2, the V gene TRBV12-3 or TRBV12-4, with D maybe TRBD1 (5 bases). CDR3 length equals 12 residues. V lost 4 bases, J lost 8 bases, and 11 bases lay in between. CDR3 sequence: CASSYRSLGYTF. The DNA of the CDR3 is TGTGCCAGCAGTTACAGGTCCCTAGGCTACACCTTC.

The rearrangement links TRBV5-6 to TRBJ2-3, with 9 bases identical to TRBD1. This CDR3 contains 15 residues. V shed 4 bases and J 1 base; nucleotides not matched to a gene: 4. The germline CDR1 and CDR2 sequences are SGHDT and YYEEEE. The CDR3 DNA reads as TGTGCCAGCAGCCTCCGGGACAGGGGCACAGATACGCAGTATTTT. It codes for CASSLRDRGTDTQYF.

DNA of the CDR3: TGCGCCAGCAGCCAAGATTCAGCGGGACGCTCCTACGAGCAGTACTTC. Its protein is CASSQDSAGRSYEQYF. This chain joins TRBV4-3 and TRBJ2-7, with TRBD2 matching over 7 bases. The CDR3 is made up of 16 amino acids. Losses at the gene ends were 0 bases for V and 0 bases for J; bases not matched to a gene: 5. Germline lookup yields CDR1 LGHNA and CDR2 YSLEER.

The V and J genes are TRBV2 and TRBJ2-5, with 15 bases matching TRBD2. V gave up 8 bases and J gave up 5 bases; unmatched junction bases: 9. Germline values: CDR1 SNHLY, CDR2 FYNNEI. The length of the CDR3 is 16 residues. The CDR3 DNA reads TGTGCCAGCTTCGGACTAGCGGGAGGGCCAGGGGAGACCCAGTACTTC. Its protein is CASFGLAGGPGETQYF.

The chain employs TRBV2 and TRBJ1-5; D gene unclear. V lost 3 bases and J lost 0, with 9 bases in between. Germline lookup yields CDR1 SNHLY and CDR2 FYNNEI. The CDR3 loop spans 15 amino acids. CDR3: CASSDPLYSNQPQHF. CDR3 sequence (DNA): TGTGCCAGCAGTGACCCACTTTATAGCAATCAGCCCCAGCATTTT.

The V call is TRBV2, the J call TRBJ2-7; D may be TRBD1 (6 bases). Germline V gives CDR1 SNHLY, CDR2 FYNNEI. V shed 8 bases and J shed 7 bases, with 21 bases lying between them. This CDR3 contains 14 residues. The CDR3 sequence is CASDSGDLSSEQYV. The CDR3 DNA follows: TGTGCCAGCGACTCAGGGGACCTCTCCTCGGAGCAGTACGTC.

On this clone: This same CDR3 is encoded by further DNA sequences in the sample. The chain employs TRBV29-1 and TRBJ1-1, with D perhaps TRBD1 (5 bases). This CDR3 is built from 13 residues. Germline V gene sequence: CDR1 SQVTM, CDR2 ANQGSEA. Trimming removed 1 base at V and 1 base at J, with 7 bases between. CDR3 sequence (DNA): TGCAGCGTTGAAGGGGGCGGGAACACTGAAGCTTTCTTT. It encodes CSVEGGGNTEAFF.